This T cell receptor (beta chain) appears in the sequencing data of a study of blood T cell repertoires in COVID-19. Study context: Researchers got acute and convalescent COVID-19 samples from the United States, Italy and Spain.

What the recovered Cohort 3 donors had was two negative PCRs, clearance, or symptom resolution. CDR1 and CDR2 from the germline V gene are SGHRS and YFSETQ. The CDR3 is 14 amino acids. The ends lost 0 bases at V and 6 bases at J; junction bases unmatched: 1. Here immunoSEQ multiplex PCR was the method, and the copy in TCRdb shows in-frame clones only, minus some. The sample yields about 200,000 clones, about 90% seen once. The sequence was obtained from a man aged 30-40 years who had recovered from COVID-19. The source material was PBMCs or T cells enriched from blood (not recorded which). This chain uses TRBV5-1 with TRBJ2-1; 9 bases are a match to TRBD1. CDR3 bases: TGCGCCAGCAGCTTGGGGACAGGGGTCAATGAGCAGTTCTTC. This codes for CASSLGTGVNEQFF.